Each of the 15 T cell receptor beta chains below was sequenced from the same sample in a study of T cells in Graves' hyperthyroidism and ophthalmopathy. Researchers took RNA transcripts and amplified the TCR beta CDR3 regions from them. When the TCR CDR3 underwent first-round RT-PCR, the HTBI primer set was used. From the multiplex PCR reads, TCRdb called clonotypes with MiXCR, one entry per CDR3 protein. The sample holds hundreds of thousands of distinct CDR3 sequences, roughly 15% seen once. Sequencing used blood. Receptor source: a woman under 30 with Graves' hyperthyroidism.

This clonotype was seen a handful of times. The chain uses TRBV6-1 and TRBJ2-1; D may be TRBD2 (5 bases). Germline-derived CDR1 and CDR2 are MNHNS and SASEGT. Trimming left V 8 bases short and J 8 bases short, with 7 bases between. This CDR3 is 10 amino acids long. Here the CDR3 reads CASGRDEQFF. The CDR3 DNA sequence: TGTGCCAGCGGGCGGGATGAGCAGTTCTTC.

The chain has TRBV2 and TRBJ2-2, with 9 bases identical to TRBD1. This CDR3 spans 13 amino acids. V dropped 5 bases and J dropped 7; count of bases not matched to a gene: 2. CDR1 is SNHLY, CDR2 FYNNEI, per germline. The CDR3 protein is CASSSDRGGELFF. The CDR3 region has the DNA TGTGCCAGCAGTTCGGACAGGGGCGGGGAGCTGTTTTTT.

This clonotype was recorded many times. For the CDR3, the DNA is TGCAGTTACTCTAGGGGGACCTACACTAACTATGGCTACACCTTC. This codes for CSYSRGTYTNYGYTF. The chain is built from TRBV20-1 and TRBJ1-2; possible D gene TRBD1, 6 bases. Germline lookup yields CDR1 DFQATT and CDR2 SNEGSKA (reference sequence). This CDR3 spans 15 amino acids. V was cut by 8 bases and J by 0 bases, with 19 bases left in between.

This clonotype was found many times. V usage is TRBV7-9 and J usage is TRBJ2-5; 7 bases are shared with TRBD1. The V and J ends lost 3 bases and 4 bases, in that order; junction bases with no gene match: 5. The CDR3 is made up of 14 amino acids. Looked up from germline, CDR1 is SEHNR and CDR2 is FQNEAQ (reference sequence). This CDR3 is CASSLHRGGETQYF. In DNA, the CDR3 is TGTGCCAGCAGCTTGCACAGGGGTGGAGAGACCCAGTACTTC.

This clonotype was seen just once. This chain uses TRBV7-2 with TRBJ2-5; 12 bases map to TRBD2. In germline, CDR1 is SGHTA, CDR2 FQGNSA. V lost 5 bases to trimming and J lost 4 bases; unmatched junction nucleotides: 5. The CDR3 runs to 15 residues. Written as DNA, the CDR3 is TGTGCCAGCAGCGAGACTAGCGGGGGAGGAGAGACCCAGTACTTC. This gives the protein CASSETSGGGETQYF.

This clonotype was seen repeatedly, ten times or more. V gene TRBV20-1 combines with J gene TRBJ1-5, with 7 positions matching TRBD1. The CDR3 length is 13 residues. The trim removed 2 bases at V and 7 bases at J, leaving 5 bases unmatched. Germline CDR1 is DFQATT and CDR2 is SNEGSKA (reference sequence). The CDR3 region is CSARLRGDQPQHF. Written as DNA, the CDR3 is TGCAGTGCTAGACTCAGGGGGGACCAGCCCCAGCATTTT.

There are many counts of this clonotype. The chain has TRBV12-3 or TRBV12-4 and TRBJ2-2; 7 bases match TRBD1. Trimming took 0 bases from V and 3 from J; bases not matched to a gene: 13. CDR3 length: 19 amino acids. This CDR3 is CASSLALRGRGFDTGELFF. The CDR3, as DNA: TGTGCCAGCAGTTTAGCGCTAAGGGGCAGGGGGTTTGACACCGGGGAGCTGTTTTTT.

The chain joins TRBV28 to TRBJ2-7; D remains ambiguous. Germline loops: CDR1 MDHEN, CDR2 SYDVKM. This CDR3 has 13 residues. V was clipped by 4 bases and J by 6 bases, with 13 bases between them. DNA for the CDR3: TGTGCCAGCAGTTCCCCCCCGCTCTCCGAGCAGTACTTC. It is translated as CASSSPPLSEQYF.

This clonotype was detected ten times or more. The V gene is TRBV11-2, the J gene TRBJ2-7; D unclear. The germline V gene encodes CDR1 SGHAT and CDR2 FQNNGV. CDR3 length: 14 amino acids. The V gene lost 4 bases and the J gene lost 2 bases, with 12 bases spanning the gap. This CDR3 reads CASSWGGKPYEQYF. CDR3 sequence (DNA): TGTGCCAGCAGCTGGGGTGGCAAACCCTACGAGCAGTACTTC.

This clonotype was picked up many times. The V call is TRBV20-1, the J call TRBJ2-5; D is undetermined. V lost 3 bases and J 2 bases, leaving 7 bases between the germline ends. The CDR3 covers 12 residues. In germline, CDR1 is DFQATT, CDR2 SNEGSKA (reference sequence). CDR3 loop: CSASPSQETQYF. The CDR3 coding sequence is TGCAGTGCTAGTCCTTCGCAAGAGACCCAGTACTTC.

This clonotype was seen many times. This chain links TRBV7-9 with TRBJ2-1; D is undetermined. The V end lost 6 bases, the J end lost 4 bases, and 4 bases lay between the germline ends. The CDR3 totals 11 residues. Germline loops: CDR1 SEHNR, CDR2 FQNEAQ (reference sequence). Here the CDR3 reads CASRRYNEQFF. Here the CDR3 DNA reads TGTGCCAGCAGAAGATACAATGAGCAGTTCTTC.

The J gene is TRBJ2-5, the V gene TRBV12-5; 7 nucleotides align to TRBD1. This CDR3 is built from 14 residues. V trimming: 3 bases; J trimming: 3 bases; junction bases outside the gene matches: 4. Germline CDR1 and CDR2: LGHNT and FRNRAP. The CDR3 here is CASGLSDREETQYF. Written as DNA, the CDR3 is TGTGCTAGTGGTTTATCAGACAGGGAAGAGACCCAGTACTTC.

This clonotype was seen many times. The chain couples TRBV6-2 or TRBV6-3 to TRBJ2-3; 12 bases fit TRBD2. The CDR3 contains 17 residues. The germline gives CDR1 MNHEY, CDR2 SVGEGT. Germline trimming cut 5 bases from V and 4 bases from J; bases unmatched to any gene: 10. CDR3 region: CASSQSTSGRSPDTQYF. In DNA form, the CDR3 reads TGTGCCAGCAGTCAATCGACTAGCGGGAGATCCCCAGATACGCAGTATTTT.

The J gene is TRBJ2-6, the V gene TRBV6-2 or TRBV6-3, with no clear D. In germline, CDR1 is MNHEY, CDR2 SVGEGT. Trimming removed 2 bases at V and 4 bases at J, with 6 bases between. The CDR3 has 14 residues. The CDR3 region has the DNA TGTGCCAGCAGTTACACAGCCGGGGCCAACGTCCTGACTTTC. Protein: CASSYTAGANVLTF.

This clonotype has at least ten counts. The chain links TRBV30 to TRBJ1-5; D unclear. This CDR3 is built from 13 residues. V was clipped by 2 bases and J by 5 bases, with 10 bases between them. Germline CDR1 GTSNPN, CDR2 SVGIG (reference sequence). The chain's CDR3 is CAWSQEWDQPQHF. As DNA, the CDR3 is TGTGCCTGGAGTCAAGAGTGGGATCAGCCCCAGCATTTT. Filled out from reference TRBV30 and TRBJ1-5, the complete variable domain reads SQTIHQWPATLVQPVGSPLSLECTVEGTSNPNLYWYRQAAGRGLQLLFYSVGIGQISSEVPQNLSASRPQDRQFILSSKKLLLSDSGFYLCAWSQEWDQPQHFGDGTRLSIL.